This is a list of T cell receptor beta chains from one sample in a study of T cell repertoires in ileal Crohn's disease. Some clones are missing from TCRdb's copy, which holds only in-frame ones; the method was immunoSEQ multiplex PCR. The data show some 8,000 clones, with 70% to 90% seen just once and 9.5% to 11% held by the top ten. Sequencing was done on a sample of ileal tissue. The receptors were sampled from an adult with Crohn's disease. Both conserved end residues are part of each CDR3. The D gene is left open where the match is weak. The listing skips clone size in some rows; elsewhere it reads once, few, many or a size class.

CASSGKRTGYRNYGYTF,TGTGCCAGCAGCGGGAAGCGGACAGGGTACCGTAACTATGGCTACACCTTC,TRBD1,TRBV7-8,-,TRBJ1-2
CASSDNSGQGGNEQFF,TGTGCCAGCAGTGACAACAGTGGACAGGGTGGCAATGAGCAGTTCTTC,TRBD1,TRBV6-4,-,TRBJ2-1
CASSNPGQGTDTQYF,TGTGCCAGCAGCAACCCGGGACAGGGAACAGATACGCAGTATTTT,TRBD1,TRBV7-9,-,TRBJ2-3
CASSASSGGYEQYF,TGTGCCAGCAGCGCATCTAGCGGGGGGTACGAGCAGTACTTC,TRBD2,TRBV5-4,-,TRBJ2-7
CASSQEGASGPGANVLTF,TGTGCCAGCAGCCAAGAGGGTGCCTCCGGACCGGGGGCCAACGTCCTGACTTTC,-,TRBV4-2,-,TRBJ2-6
CASIRRGTPYDMNTEAFF,TGTGCCAGTATTAGGAGGGGGACACCTTATGACATGAACACTGAAGCTTTCTTT,-,TRBV19,-,TRBJ1-1
CASSSPSGRIYEQYF,TGTGCCAGCAGTTCCCCATCTGGACGGATCTACGAGCAGTACTTC,-,TRBV27,-,TRBJ2-7
CASSIKDPSYNEQFF,TGTGCCAGTAGTATCAAGGACCCCTCCTACAATGAGCAGTTCTTC,-,TRBV19,-,TRBJ2-1
CSASVDTQYF,TGCAGCGCCAGCGTGGATACGCAGTATTTT,-,TRBV29-1,-,TRBJ2-3
CASSYPERNRGIGTYEQYF,TGTGCCAGCAGTTACCCTGAAAGAAACAGGGGTATAGGAACCTACGAGCAGTACTTC,TRBD1,TRBV28,-,TRBJ2-7
CASSLGRGRWNTGELFF,TGTGCCAGCAGCTTAGGGAGGGGACGGTGGAACACCGGGGAGCTGTTTTTT,TRBD2,TRBV7-3,once,TRBJ2-2
CASSTDGLETQYF,TGTGCCAGCAGTACCGACGGTTTAGAGACCCAGTACTTC,-,TRBV6-5,once,TRBJ2-5
CASSLLAGASHNEQFF,TGTGCCAGCAGCCTACTAGCGGGAGCGTCCCACAATGAGCAGTTCTTC,TRBD2,TRBV5-4,-,TRBJ2-1
CASSENYGYTF,TGTGCCAGCAGTGAAAACTATGGCTACACCTTC,-,TRBV2,-,TRBJ1-2
CTSSQDEGGADQPQHF,TGCACCAGCAGCCAAGATGAAGGGGGCGCAGATCAGCCCCAGCATTTT,-,TRBV1,-,TRBJ1-5
CASSPLGQGRYEQYF,TGTGCCAGCAGTCCCCTAGGACAGGGACGCTACGAGCAGTACTTC,TRBD1,TRBV28,-,TRBJ2-7
CASSLAGGKEDGYTF,TGCGCCAGCAGTCTCGCAGGGGGCAAGGAGGATGGCTACACCTTC,TRBD1,TRBV4-3,-,TRBJ1-2
CASSLVGVGGTEAFF,TGTGCCAGCAGCTTAGTGGGGGTTGGCGGCACTGAAGCTTTCTTT,-,TRBV7-8,-,TRBJ1-1
CASSYRAGRETQYF,TGTGCCAGCAGTTACAGGGCAGGGAGAGAGACCCAGTACTTC,-,TRBV6-5,-,TRBJ2-5
CATRDRRYEQYF,TGTGCCACCCGGGACAGGAGATACGAGCAGTACTTC,TRBD1,TRBV10-3,-,TRBJ2-7
CSAYEGTEAFF,TGCAGTGCTTACGAGGGAACTGAAGCTTTCTTT,-,TRBV20-1,-,TRBJ1-1
CASSFRDRGYEQYF,TGTGCCAGCAGCTTCCGGGACAGGGGCTACGAGCAGTACTTC,TRBD1,TRBV5-5,-,TRBJ2-7
CASSESGNYGYTF,TGTGCCAGCAGTGAATCAGGGAACTATGGCTACACCTTC,-,TRBV2,-,TRBJ1-2
CASSLGSPSEQYF,TGTGCCAGCAGCTTGGGCTCCCCCTCCGAGCAGTACTTC,-,TRBV7-9,once,TRBJ2-7
CASSLLMNYEKLFF,TGTGCCAGCAGTTTATTGATGAACTATGAAAAACTGTTTTTT,-,TRBV28,few,TRBJ1-4
CASSLWTVSGANVLTF,TGTGCCAGCAGTCTCTGGACGGTCTCTGGGGCCAACGTCCTGACTTTC,-,TRBV27,-,TRBJ2-6
CASSLGPSNPGSYTF,TGTGCCAGCAGCTTGGGGCCCTCCAATCCCGGGAGCTACACCTTC,-,TRBV11-2,few,TRBJ1-2
CASSPRTGRSREKLFF,TGTGCCAGCAGTCCCCGGACAGGCCGTTCGAGGGAAAAACTGTTTTTT,TRBD1,TRBV27,-,TRBJ1-4
CASSLGTGRLEGYTF,TGTGCCAGCAGCTTGGGGACAGGGCGGTTGGAAGGCTACACCTTC,TRBD1,TRBV5-6,-,TRBJ1-2
CASKGGYGQDGYTF,TGTGCCAGCAAAGGAGGGTACGGACAGGATGGCTACACCTTC,TRBD1,TRBV6-1,-,TRBJ1-2
CASSQPGGSGGNEQFF,TGTGCCAGCAGCCAGCCTGGAGGTAGCGGGGGGAATGAGCAGTTCTTC,TRBD2,TRBV7-2,-,TRBJ2-1
CASSIQGVDEQYF,TGTGCCAGCAGCATTCAGGGGGTCGACGAGCAGTACTTC,TRBD1,TRBV2,once,TRBJ2-7
CASRVGDWGTGELFF,TGTGCCAGCAGGGTCGGGGACTGGGGCACCGGGGAGCTGTTTTTT,-,TRBV2,-,TRBJ2-2
CASSRGSNQPQHF,TGTGCCAGCAGTCGGGGGAGCAATCAGCCCCAGCATTTT,-,TRBV6-6,-,TRBJ1-5
CASSFSPGPQSTEAFF,TGTGCCAGCAGTTTCAGCCCGGGTCCCCAGAGCACTGAAGCTTTCTTT,-,TRBV6-5,-,TRBJ1-1
CASGGTGLIYEQYF,TGTGCCAGCGGGGGGACAGGGTTAATCTACGAGCAGTACTTC,TRBD1,TRBV6-1,-,TRBJ2-7
CAISTGGMVEQFF,TGTGCCATCAGTACCGGCGGGATGGTGGAGCAGTTCTTC,-,TRBV10-3,-,TRBJ2-1
CASTRTGETQYF,TGTGCCAGTACCCGGACAGGAGAGACCCAGTACTTC,TRBD1,TRBV28,-,TRBJ2-5
CASSEGATNEKLFF,TGCGCCAGCAGTGAGGGGGCAACTAATGAAAAACTGTTTTTT,-,TRBV5-1,once,TRBJ1-4
CASSSPPPGRTEAFF,TGTGCCAGCAGTTCCCCGCCTCCCGGGAGGACTGAAGCTTTCTTT,-,TRBV28,-,TRBJ1-1
CASSYDRGAGELFF,TGTGCCAGCAGTTACGACAGGGGGGCCGGGGAGCTGTTTTTT,TRBD1,TRBV6-6,-,TRBJ2-2
CASSLPGRYEQYF,TGTGCCAGCAGCTTGCCCGGCAGGTACGAGCAGTACTTC,-,TRBV5-4,few,TRBJ2-7
CASSASRGFQETQYF,TGTGCCAGCTCAGCTAGCAGGGGGTTCCAAGAGACCCAGTACTTC,TRBD1,TRBV18,-,TRBJ2-5
CAWSVKLVNTEAFF,TGTGCCTGGAGTGTAAAGCTAGTGAACACTGAAGCTTTCTTT,-,TRBV30,-,TRBJ1-1
CASTQGDRVPIYF,TGTGCCAGCACCCAAGGGGACAGGGTTCCCATATATTTT,TRBD1,TRBV2,-,TRBJ1-3
CASSSRAGDLNEQFF,TGTGCCAGCAGCTCGCGAGCGGGGGACCTCAATGAGCAGTTCTTC,TRBD2,TRBV7-2,-,TRBJ2-1
CASSPRQVPNAQHF,TGTGCCAGTAGTCCGAGACAGGTCCCGAATGCCCAGCATTTT,-,TRBV19,-,TRBJ1-5
CASSSLPTGGDEQFF,TGTGCCAGCAGCTCCCTCCCCACGGGGGGCGATGAGCAGTTCTTC,-,TRBV7-3,-,TRBJ2-1
CSVPSREALLSSYEQYF,TGCAGCGTCCCGTCGCGGGAGGCTCTCCTATCTTCCTACGAGCAGTACTTC,TRBD2,TRBV29-1,-,TRBJ2-7
CASSPRQDTQYF,TGCGCCAGCAGCCCAAGGCAGGATACGCAGTATTTT,-,TRBV5-1,-,TRBJ2-3
CASTAGGGANTGELFF,TGCGCCAGCACCGCAGGGGGAGGAGCGAACACCGGGGAGCTGTTTTTT,-,TRBV5-1,-,TRBJ2-2
CASSPFRGLNRVDTQYF,TGTGCCAGCAGCCCATTCCGGGGACTAAATAGGGTGGATACGCAGTATTTT,TRBD2,TRBV5-4,-,TRBJ2-3
CATRETGNYNQPQHF,TGTGCCACCAGGGAGACAGGGAACTACAATCAGCCCCAGCATTTT,TRBD1,TRBV19,-,TRBJ1-5
CSVDLGGEQYF,TGCAGCGTTGATTTGGGGGGCGAGCAGTACTTC,-,TRBV29-1,-,TRBJ2-7
CASSTFGGGTDTQYF,TGTGCCAGCAGTACGTTTGGGGGGGGCACAGATACGCAGTATTTT,TRBD2,TRBV6-1,once,TRBJ2-3